These 28 T cell receptor beta chains originate from one sample sequenced in a study of blood T cell repertoires in COVID-19. Profiled with immunoSEQ multiplex PCR; TCRdb holds only in-frame clones, not every one. The table shows 150,000 to 200,000 clones, with about 80% occurring only once. The sample taken for sequencing was PBMCs or T cells enriched from blood (not recorded which). These TCRs come from a man between 50 and 59 years old who had recovered from COVID-19.

The V gene is TRBV7-8, the J gene TRBJ2-4, with D tentatively TRBD2 (7 bases). The CDR3 runs to 18 residues. Deletions cut 3 bases from V and 0 bases from J, with 18 bases between. Germline CDR1 and CDR2: SGHVS and FQNEAQ. CDR3 in amino acids: CASSFPGAGVEAKNIQYF. The CDR3 nucleotides read TGTGCCAGCAGCTTCCCGGGGGCGGGGGTTGAAGCCAAAAACATTCAGTACTTC.

The chain carries TRBV5-1 and TRBJ2-7; D unresolved. V was clipped by 0 bases and J by 3 bases, with 10 bases between them. The length of the CDR3 is 14 residues. Germline V gives CDR1 SGHRS, CDR2 YFSETQ. The CDR3 DNA reads as TGCGCCAGCAGCTTGGATCCCCCGGGCTACGAGCAGTACTTC. Protein product: CASSLDPPGYEQYF.

As for this clone: One end of the junction fails to match germline, which may point to a read error. This chain uses TRBV6-6 with TRBJ2-1, with TRBD2 identical over 8 bases. CDR3 length: 15 amino acids. Germline V gives CDR1 MNHNY, CDR2 SVGAGI (reference sequence). CDR3 sequence: CASSSLGGGYNGQFF. The CDR3 nucleotides read TGTGCCAGCAGCAGCCTCGGGGGGGGGTACAATGGGCAGTTCTTC.

As to this clone: Distinct nucleotide sequences in the sample also encode this CDR3. This sequence joins TRBV7-9 and TRBJ2-7, with D tentatively TRBD1 (6 bases). The CDR3 is 13 residues long. Trimming shortened V by 5 bases and J by 0 bases, and 8 bases separated the two germline ends. Germline V gene data show CDR1 as SEHNR and CDR2 as FQNEAQ (reference sequence). The CDR3 nucleotides are TGTGCCAGCAGCCCGGACAGCTCCTACGAGCAGTACTTC. Amino acids: CASSPDSSYEQYF.

This chain uses TRBV15 with TRBJ2-1, with a tentative D call TRBD2 (6 bases). V was shortened by 7 bases and J by 5 bases, with 18 bases between the two germline ends. The CDR3 runs to 15 residues. The V gene's germline CDR1 is LNHNV and CDR2 YYDKDF (reference sequence). The CDR3 sequence: CATMAGSTIDNEQFF. CDR3 sequence (DNA): TGTGCCACCATGGCGGGATCAACCATTGACAATGAGCAGTTCTTC.

This chain connects TRBV7-9 to TRBJ1-3, with D hard to call. The V end lost 5 bases, the J end lost 0 bases, and 11 bases lay between the germline ends. This CDR3 is built from 15 residues. CDR1 is SEHNR and CDR2 is FQNEAQ in the germline V gene (reference sequence). As DNA, the CDR3 is TGTGCCAGCAGCCGTACACAGCTCTCTGGAAACACCATATATTTT. Its translation: CASSRTQLSGNTIYF.

The CDR3 loop is CASTGTVNYGYTF. In DNA, the CDR3 is TGTGCCAGCACCGGGACAGTTAACTATGGCTACACCTTC. The chain combines TRBV2 with TRBJ1-2, with 7 bases fitting TRBD1. This CDR3 region has 13 residues. The V and J ends lost 7 bases and 1 base, in that order; junction bases with no gene match: 3. Germline V CDR1 and CDR2: SNHLY, FYNNEI.

The V call is TRBV5-1, the J call TRBJ2-7; a possible D gene is TRBD1 (6 bases). Trimming shortened V by 1 base and J by 7 bases, and 15 bases separated the two germline ends. Germline V gene sequence: CDR1 SGHRS, CDR2 YFSETQ. The CDR3 has 14 amino acids. CDR3 sequence: CASSLSGALGEQYF. The CDR3 DNA reads as TGCGCCAGCAGCTTGTCAGGGGCCCTTGGGGAGCAGTACTTC.

The sample holds one count of this clone. The chain couples TRBV6-1 to TRBJ1-1; TRBD1 matches 10 bases. The CDR3 totals 14 residues. V trimming: 3 bases; J trimming: 3 bases; junction bases outside the gene matches: 1. CDR1 is MNHNS, CDR2 SASEGT, per germline. This CDR3 reads CASSETGGYTEAFF. CDR3 coding DNA: TGTGCCAGCAGTGAGACAGGGGGCTACACTGAAGCTTTCTTT.

Only a few counts were recorded for this clone. The rearrangement uses TRBV7-2 and TRBJ1-4; D perhaps matches TRBD1 (5 bases). CDR3 size: 17 residues. Deletions cut 5 bases from V and 12 bases from J, with 28 bases between. CDR1 and CDR2 from the germline V gene are SGHTA and FQGNSA. This CDR3 reads CASSQTGAGPIRAELFF. CDR3 in DNA: TGTGCCAGCAGCCAAACTGGGGCAGGACCGATTAGGGCGGAACTGTTTTTT.

The rearrangement joins TRBV12-3 or TRBV12-4 to TRBJ2-1, with TRBD2 identical over 7 bases. V lost 6 bases, J lost 8 bases, and 7 bases stayed unmatched. This CDR3 contains 13 residues. In DNA, the CDR3 is TGTGCCAGCAGAGGCGGGAGTCCGTATGAGCAGTTCTTC. It is translated as CASRGGSPYEQFF.

V is TRBV19 and J is TRBJ2-3, with 10 bases matching TRBD2. CDR1 is LNHDA, CDR2 SQIVND, per germline (reference sequence). CDR3 size: 15 residues. V trimming: 7 bases; J trimming: 2 bases; junction bases outside the gene matches: 6. The CDR3 reads CASTPLAGPTDTQYF. CDR3 coding DNA: TGTGCCAGTACCCCACTAGCGGGGCCCACAGATACGCAGTATTTT.

The CDR3 nucleotides are TGTGCCACCAGTGATAGACAGGGGCCGGGCACAGATACGCAGTATTTT. Translated, it gives CATSDRQGPGTDTQYF. This rearrangement joins TRBV24-1 to TRBJ2-3; 8 nucleotides align to TRBD1. The CDR3 covers 16 residues. V shed 3 bases, J shed 1 base, and the junction held 5 bases outside the gene matches. Germline V gene sequence: CDR1 KGHDR, CDR2 SFDVKD.

J is TRBJ1-4 and V is TRBV4-1; a weak D match, TRBD1 (6 bases). Trimming shortened V by 3 bases and J by 8 bases, and 10 bases separated the two germline ends. CDR1 MGHRA and CDR2 YSYEKL come from the germline V gene. This CDR3 has 13 residues. The CDR3 here is CASSQGAQEKLFF. CDR3 DNA sequence: TGCGCCAGCAGCCAGGGGGCTCAGGAAAAACTGTTTTTT.

The rearrangement uses TRBV29-1 and TRBJ1-2; 7 nucleotides align to TRBD1. The V gene's germline CDR1 is SQVTM and CDR2 ANQGSEA. V trimming: 6 bases; J trimming: 8 bases; junction bases outside the gene matches: 6. This CDR3 contains 11 residues. CDR3 residues: CSVWTGEGYTF. In DNA form, the CDR3 reads TGCAGCGTCTGGACAGGCGAGGGCTACACCTTC.

This clone was seen a handful of times. This chain uses TRBV5-1 with TRBJ2-3, with a tentative D call TRBD1 (6 bases). CDR1 is SGHRS and CDR2 is YFSETQ in the germline V gene. The V gene lost 2 bases and the J gene lost 6 bases, with 16 bases spanning the gap. The CDR3 totals 15 residues. The CDR3 DNA reads as TGCGCCAGCAGCTTAAACTCAGGGGTTATGGATACGCAGTATTTT. Its protein product is CASSLNSGVMDTQYF. The whole variable domain, remainder taken from reference TRBV5-1 and TRBJ2-3, is KAGVTQTPRYLIKTRGQQVTLSCSPISGHRSVSWYQQTPGQGLQFLFEYFSETQRNKGNFPGRFSGRQFSNSRSEMNVSTLELGDSALYLCASSLNSGVMDTQYFGPGTRLTVL.

This clone has more than one count but fewer than ten. V and J are TRBV15 and TRBJ2-1; possible D gene TRBD1, 6 bases. V lost 2 bases and J lost 0, with 14 bases in between. Germline V gives CDR1 LNHNV, CDR2 YYDKDF (reference sequence). This CDR3 has 17 amino acids. The CDR3 DNA sequence: TGTGCCACCAGCAGACCCCAGGACAGTTTCTCCTACAATGAGCAGTTCTTC. Protein: CATSRPQDSFSYNEQFF.

The chain has TRBV7-8 and TRBJ2-3; the D gene is possibly TRBD1 (5 bases). Germline V gene lookup returns CDR1 SGHVS and CDR2 FQNEAQ. The CDR3 spans 18 residues. V shed 5 bases and J shed 0 bases, with 21 bases lying between them. As DNA, the CDR3 is TGTGCCAGCAGCCAAGCCACAGGCCCGCACCCTAGCACAGATACGCAGTATTTT. It yields the protein CASSQATGPHPSTDTQYF.

The J gene is TRBJ1-1, the V gene TRBV6-5; D remains ambiguous. The V and J ends lost 6 bases and 1 base respectively, with 3 bases between them. The CDR3 extends over 11 amino acids. Germline loops: CDR1 MNHEY, CDR2 SVGAGI. In DNA form, the CDR3 reads TGTGCCAGCAGACAGAACACTGAAGCTTTCTTT. Translated: CASRQNTEAFF.

The rearrangement links TRBV11-3 to TRBJ1-1; TRBD1 aligns across 8 bases. From germline, CDR1 is SGHNT and CDR2 YENEEA. Trimming cost V 5 bases and J 1 base; bases outside gene matches: 3. The CDR3 runs to 14 residues. CDR3: CASSPDRENTEAFF. CDR3 DNA: TGTGCCAGCAGCCCGGACAGGGAGAACACTGAAGCTTTCTTT.

The rearrangement links TRBV11-2 to TRBJ1-1; a weak D match, TRBD1 (5 bases). The V gene's germline CDR1 is SGHAT and CDR2 FQNNGV. V was clipped by 3 bases and J by 0 bases, with 14 bases between them. The CDR3 has 16 residues. The DNA of the CDR3 is TGTGCCAGCAGCTTTGTATCAGGGAATATGAACACTGAAGCTTTCTTT. Its protein is CASSFVSGNMNTEAFF.

This clone was counted between two and nine times. This chain uses TRBV10-3 with TRBJ1-4, with 7 bases that match TRBD1. The CDR3 is 14 residues long. Germline assignment: CDR1 ENHRY and CDR2 SYGVKD. The junction had 3 bases not matched to a gene; V was cut back by 0 bases and J by 8 bases. The CDR3 spells CAISESGGGEKLFF. The CDR3 nucleotides read TGTGCCATCAGTGAGTCAGGGGGCGGCGAAAAACTGTTTTTT.

In this sample, this clone turned up once. V usage is TRBV3-1 (or the pseudogene TRBV3-2) and J usage is TRBJ2-2; no firm D call. Trimming cost V 5 bases and J 1 base, with 8 bases left between them. Germline V CDR1 and CDR2: LGHDT, YNNKEL (reference sequence). The CDR3 loop spans 14 amino acids. The CDR3 loop reads CASSASGNTGELFF. The CDR3 DNA reads as TGTGCCAGCAGCGCCTCAGGGAACACCGGGGAGCTGTTTTTT.

CDR3 coding DNA: TGTGCCTGGAGTCGCCGTTCGGGACAGAGTTCCATGGGGTCACCCCTCCACTTT. Protein product: CAWSRRSGQSSMGSPLHF. The rearrangement joins TRBV30 to TRBJ1-6; 7 positions match TRBD1. Germline trimming cut 2 bases from V and 10 bases from J; bases unmatched to any gene: 20. This CDR3 contains 18 residues. Germline assignment: CDR1 GTSNPN and CDR2 SVGIG (reference sequence).

The chain uses TRBV2 and TRBJ1-6; D uncertain. From germline, CDR1 is SNHLY and CDR2 FYNNEI. The CDR3 totals 18 residues. Trimming pared 2 bases from V and 11 bases from J, leaving 25 bases between. The CDR3 is CASSETFPNSPRLAPLHF. The CDR3 DNA reads TGTGCCAGCAGTGAAACTTTCCCTAATTCACCCCGTCTTGCACCCCTCCACTTT.

This clone has only a few counts. The V and J genes are TRBV9 and TRBJ2-7; TRBD1 aligns across 8 bases. The junction had 15 bases not matched to a gene; V was cut back by 9 bases and J by 4 bases. CDR3 length: 15 amino acids. The germline V gene encodes CDR1 SGDLS and CDR2 YYNGEE. The CDR3: CATPGWDRIRYEQYF. In nucleotides, the CDR3 is TGTGCCACCCCAGGGTGGGACAGGATTCGGTACGAGCAGTACTTC.

The chain carries TRBV7-9 and TRBJ2-7; TRBD1 is a possible D gene (6 bases). In germline, CDR1 is SEHNR, CDR2 FQNEAQ (reference sequence). The CDR3 spans 13 residues. Trimming took off 6 bases at V and 5 bases at J, with 14 bases between the two ends. CDR3 residues: CASSFRGQNEQYF. CDR3 DNA: TGTGCCAGCAGTTTCAGGGGCCAAAACGAGCAGTACTTC.

This clone has more than one count but fewer than ten. J is TRBJ2-1 and V is TRBV28; 10 positions match TRBD1. CDR1 and CDR2 (germline): MDHEN, SYDVKM. The CDR3 extends over 16 amino acids. V lost 6 bases to trimming and J lost 6 bases; unmatched junction nucleotides: 11. In nucleotides, the CDR3 is TGTGCCAGCAGCTCTCCCGGGACAGGGGACGGCAATGAGCAGTTCTTC. Amino acids: CASSSPGTGDGNEQFF. The full variable domain, in which reference TRBV28 and TRBJ2-1 provide the parts outside the CDR3, is DVKVTQSSRYLVKRTGEKVFLECVQDMDHENMFWYRQDPGLGLRLIYFSYDVKMKEKGDIPEGYSVSREKKERFSLILESASTNQTSMYLCASSSPGTGDGNEQFFGPGTRLTVL.